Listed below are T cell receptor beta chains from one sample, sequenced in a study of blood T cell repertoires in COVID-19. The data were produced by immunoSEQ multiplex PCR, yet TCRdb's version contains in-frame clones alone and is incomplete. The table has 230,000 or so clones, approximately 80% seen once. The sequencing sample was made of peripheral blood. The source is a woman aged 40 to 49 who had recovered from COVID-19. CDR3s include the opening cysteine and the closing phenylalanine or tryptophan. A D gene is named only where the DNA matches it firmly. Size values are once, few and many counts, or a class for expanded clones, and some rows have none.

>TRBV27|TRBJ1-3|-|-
TGTGCCAGCAGTTTACCCACCGGGACTCCTGGAAACACCATATATTTT
CASSLPTGTPGNTIYF
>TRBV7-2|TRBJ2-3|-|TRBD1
TGTGCCAGCAGCTGGACGACAGGGCCAGATACGCAGTATTTT
CASSWTTGPDTQYF
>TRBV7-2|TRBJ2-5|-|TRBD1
TGTGCCAGCAGCTTCGGGACAGGGGGCGTGGAGACCCAGTACTTC
CASSFGTGGVETQYF
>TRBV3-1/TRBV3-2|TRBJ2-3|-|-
TGTGCCAGCAGCCAAGTTGGGGCGGGGAGCACAGATACGCAGTATTTT
CASSQVGAGSTDTQYF
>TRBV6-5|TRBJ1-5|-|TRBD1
TGTGCCAGCAGTCCACAGGGGGCATCGCCCCAGCATTTT
CASSPQGASPQHF
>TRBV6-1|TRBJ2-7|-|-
TGTGCCAGCAGTGAATTGGAGGGGGCGGGCGAGCAGTACTTC
CASSELEGAGEQYF
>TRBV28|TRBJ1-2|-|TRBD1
TGTGCCAGCAGTTTATGGGGGACAGGGAGCTATGGCTACACCTTC
CASSLWGTGSYGYTF
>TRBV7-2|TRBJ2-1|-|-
TGTGCCAGCAGCTTAGCGCTAGGGACATCGGATGAGCAGTTCTTC
CASSLALGTSDEQFF
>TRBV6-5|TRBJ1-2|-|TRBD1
TGTGCCAGCAGTTACTTTAGGACAGGAGACTATGGCTACACCTTC
CASSYFRTGDYGYTF
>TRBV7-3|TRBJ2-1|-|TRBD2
TGTGCCAGCAGCTTAGAAGGGACTAGGTGGAATGAGCAGTTCTTC
CASSLEGTRWNEQFF
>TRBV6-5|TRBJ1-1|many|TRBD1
TGTGCCACCAACAGCAGGACAGGGAACACTGAAGCTTTCTTT
CATNSRTGNTEAFF
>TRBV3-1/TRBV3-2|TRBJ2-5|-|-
TGTGCCAGCAGCCAAGCAGGGGTAGAGACCCAGTACTTC
CASSQAGVETQYF
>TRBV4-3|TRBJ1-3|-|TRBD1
TGCGCCAGCAGCCCGGGGACAGGGGCTGGAAACACCATATATTTT
CASSPGTGAGNTIYF
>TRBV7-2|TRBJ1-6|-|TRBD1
TGTGCCAGCAGCTTACAGGGGGCCTATAATTCACCCCTCCACTTT
CASSLQGAYNSPLHF
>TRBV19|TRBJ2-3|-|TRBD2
TGTGCCAGTCGGACTAGCGGGGGTGGTGATACGCAGTATTTT
CASRTSGGGDTQYF
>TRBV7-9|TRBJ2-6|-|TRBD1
TGTGCCACTAAGAGGGACAGCTCTGGGGCCAACGTCCTGACTTTC
CATKRDSSGANVLTF
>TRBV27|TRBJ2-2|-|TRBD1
TGTGCCAGCAGCCAGAAACAGGGGGGCACCGGGGAGCTGTTTTTT
CASSQKQGGTGELFF
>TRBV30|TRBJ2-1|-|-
TGTGCCTGGAATCGGGGGGCTGGTTTGGATGAGCAGTTCTTC
CAWNRGAGLDEQFF
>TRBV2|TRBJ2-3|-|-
TGTGCCAGCAATTCAGCAGATACGCAGTATTTT
CASNSADTQYF
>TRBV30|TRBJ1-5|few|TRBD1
TGTGCCTGGAGCGACGGACAGGGTATCTATCAGCCCCAGCATTTT
CAWSDGQGIYQPQHF
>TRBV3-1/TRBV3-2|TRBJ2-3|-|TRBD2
TGTGCCAGCAGCCTGACTAGCGGGGGACCGGAGGATACGCAGTATTTT
CASSLTSGGPEDTQYF
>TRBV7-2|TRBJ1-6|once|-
TGTGCCAGCAGCCCCGCGGGGGTGGGTTCACCCCTCCACTTT
CASSPAGVGSPLHF
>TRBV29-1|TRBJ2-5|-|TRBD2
TGCAGCGTTGCACTAGCGGACAAACAAGAGACCCAGTACTTC
CSVALADKQETQYF
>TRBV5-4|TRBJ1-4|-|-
TGTGCCAGCAGCCGGTGGGGGGTCGATGAAAAACTGTTTTTT
CASSRWGVDEKLFF
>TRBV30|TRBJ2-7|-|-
TGTGCCTGGAGTACGGGACACCGAAATGACGAGCAGTACTTC
CAWSTGHRNDEQYF
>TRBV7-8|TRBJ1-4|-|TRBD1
TGTGCCAGCAGCTTAGGAGGGGGCTCGGAAAAACTGTTTTTT
CASSLGGGSEKLFF
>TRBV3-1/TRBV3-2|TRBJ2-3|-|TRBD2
TGTGCCAGCAGTCCGACTAGCGGGGTAGTGCAGTATTTT
CASSPTSGVVQYF
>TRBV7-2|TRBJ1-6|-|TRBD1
TGTGCCAGCAGCTACCGGACAGGGGGCTCACCCCTCCACTTT
CASSYRTGGSPLHF
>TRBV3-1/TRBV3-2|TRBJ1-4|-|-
TGTGCCAGCAGCCGAGAAGCGACTAATGAAAAACTGTTTTTT
CASSREATNEKLFF